This TCR beta chain stems from a study of CD8+CD57+ T cells in acquired aplastic anemia. About the study: 3.2 ug was the average amount of DNA from sorted CD4+ and CD8+ cells.

This clonotype was recorded at least ten times. Its antigen is currently unknown. General study results and limits: Patient and control CD8+ Simpson's diversity was not significantly different.

The CDR3 runs to 13 residues. The V gene's germline CDR1 is ENHRY and CDR2 SYGVKD. Trimming took off 5 bases at V and 4 bases at J, with 11 bases between the two ends. Previously, flow cytometry had revealed CD8+CD57+ cell expansion in the patients chosen for sequencing. The patients, all of them, had severe acquired aplastic anemia. At the time of blood sampling, patients had not yet received any therapy. The study profiled TCR beta VDJ and CDR3 using genomic DNA as template. TCRdb re-called the reads with MiXCR, one entry per CDR3 protein. Found here are around 200,000 distinct CDR3 sequences, 48% of them singletons; the top ten hold about 8.8%.

The receptor was isolated from a human donor with aplastic anemia. The specimen sequenced was sorted CD4+, CD8+, or CD8+CD57+ T cells (not recorded which) from PBMCs. The chain couples TRBV10-3 to TRBJ1-2, with D possibly matching TRBD1 (6 bases). CDR3 in amino acids: CAISKTGLYGYTF. The CDR3 DNA sequence: TGTGCCATCAGTAAGACAGGACTCTATGGCTACACCTTC.